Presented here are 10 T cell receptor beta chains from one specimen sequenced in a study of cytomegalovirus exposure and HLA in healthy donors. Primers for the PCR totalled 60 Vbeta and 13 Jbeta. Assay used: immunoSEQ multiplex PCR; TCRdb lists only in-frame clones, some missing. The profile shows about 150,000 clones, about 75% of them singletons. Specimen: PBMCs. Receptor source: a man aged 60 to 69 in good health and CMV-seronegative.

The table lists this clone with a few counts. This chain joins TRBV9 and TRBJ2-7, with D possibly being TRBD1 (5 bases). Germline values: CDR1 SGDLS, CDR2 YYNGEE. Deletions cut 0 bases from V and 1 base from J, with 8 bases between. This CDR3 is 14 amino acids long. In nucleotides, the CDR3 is TGTGCCAGCAGCGTAGTTGACAGTTCCTACGAGCAGTACTTC. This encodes CASSVVDSSYEQYF.

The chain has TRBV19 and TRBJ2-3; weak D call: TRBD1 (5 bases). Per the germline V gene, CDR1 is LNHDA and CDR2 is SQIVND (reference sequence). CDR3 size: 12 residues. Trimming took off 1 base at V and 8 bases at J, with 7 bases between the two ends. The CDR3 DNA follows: TGTGCCAGTAGTATAGGAAGGGGTACGCAGTATTTT. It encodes CASSIGRGTQYF. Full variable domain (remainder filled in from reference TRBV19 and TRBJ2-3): DGGITQSPKYLFRKEGQNVTLSCEQNLNHDAMYWYRQDPGQGLRLIYYSQIVNDFQKGDIAEGYSVSREKKESFPLTVTSAQKNPTAFYLCASSIGRGTQYFGPGTRLTVL.

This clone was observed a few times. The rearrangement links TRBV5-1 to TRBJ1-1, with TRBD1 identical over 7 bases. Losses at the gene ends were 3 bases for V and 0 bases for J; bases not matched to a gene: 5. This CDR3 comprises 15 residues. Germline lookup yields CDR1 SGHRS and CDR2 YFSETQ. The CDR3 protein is CASSYTGTVNTEAFF. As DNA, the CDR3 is TGCGCCAGCAGCTATACCGGGACAGTGAACACTGAAGCTTTCTTT. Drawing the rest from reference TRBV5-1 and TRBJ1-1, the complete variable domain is KAGVTQTPRYLIKTRGQQVTLSCSPISGHRSVSWYQQTPGQGLQFLFEYFSETQRNKGNFPGRFSGRQFSNSRSEMNVSTLELGDSALYLCASSYTGTVNTEAFFGQGTRLTVV.

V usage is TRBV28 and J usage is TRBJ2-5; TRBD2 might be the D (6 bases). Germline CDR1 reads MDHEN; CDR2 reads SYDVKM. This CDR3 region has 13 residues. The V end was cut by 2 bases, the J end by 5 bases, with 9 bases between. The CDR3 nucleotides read TGTGCCAGCAGTTTACCAGGGAGGGAGACCCAGTACTTC. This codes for CASSLPGRETQYF.

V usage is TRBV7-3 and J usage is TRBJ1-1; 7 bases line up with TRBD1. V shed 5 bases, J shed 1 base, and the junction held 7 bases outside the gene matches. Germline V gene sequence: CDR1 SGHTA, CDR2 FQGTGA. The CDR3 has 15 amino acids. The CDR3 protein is CASSLGQLTNTEAFF. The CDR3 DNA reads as TGTGCCAGCAGCCTGGGACAGCTAACGAACACTGAAGCTTTCTTT.

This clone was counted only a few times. CDR3 protein: CASSIHTIGTSGLYEQYF. CDR3 in DNA: TGTGCCAGTAGTATTCACACAATCGGGACTAGCGGACTATACGAGCAGTACTTC. The chain employs TRBV19 and TRBJ2-7, with TRBD2 matching 11 bases. CDR3 length equals 18 residues. After removal of 3 bases from V and 4 bases from J, the junction contained 14 bases not matched to a gene. From germline, CDR1 is LNHDA and CDR2 SQIVND (reference sequence).

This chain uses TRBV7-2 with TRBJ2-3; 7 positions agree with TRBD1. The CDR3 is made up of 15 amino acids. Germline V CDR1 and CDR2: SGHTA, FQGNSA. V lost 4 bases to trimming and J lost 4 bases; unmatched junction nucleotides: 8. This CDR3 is CASSSLTGIADTQYF. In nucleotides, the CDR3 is TGTGCCAGCAGCTCCCTGACAGGGATCGCAGATACGCAGTATTTT.

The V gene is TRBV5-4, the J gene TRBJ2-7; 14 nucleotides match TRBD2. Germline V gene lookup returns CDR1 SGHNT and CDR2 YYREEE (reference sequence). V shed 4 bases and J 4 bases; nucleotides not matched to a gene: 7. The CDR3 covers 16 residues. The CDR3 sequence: CASSAGTSGRGYEQYF. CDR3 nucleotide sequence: TGTGCCAGCAGCGCGGGGACTAGCGGGAGAGGGTACGAGCAGTACTTC.

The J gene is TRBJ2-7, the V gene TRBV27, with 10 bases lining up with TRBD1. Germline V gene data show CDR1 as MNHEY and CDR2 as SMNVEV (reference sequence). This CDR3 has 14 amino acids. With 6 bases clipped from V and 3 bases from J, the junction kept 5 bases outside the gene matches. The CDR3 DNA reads TGTGCCAGCAGGTTCCGGGACAGGGGCTACGAGCAGTACTTC. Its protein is CASRFRDRGYEQYF.

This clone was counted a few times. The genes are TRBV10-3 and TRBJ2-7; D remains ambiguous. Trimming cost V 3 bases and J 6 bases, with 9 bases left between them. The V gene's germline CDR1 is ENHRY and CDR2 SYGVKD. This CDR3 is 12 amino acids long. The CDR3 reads CAISDSRREQYF. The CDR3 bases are TGTGCCATCAGTGATTCGCGCCGCGAGCAGTACTTC.